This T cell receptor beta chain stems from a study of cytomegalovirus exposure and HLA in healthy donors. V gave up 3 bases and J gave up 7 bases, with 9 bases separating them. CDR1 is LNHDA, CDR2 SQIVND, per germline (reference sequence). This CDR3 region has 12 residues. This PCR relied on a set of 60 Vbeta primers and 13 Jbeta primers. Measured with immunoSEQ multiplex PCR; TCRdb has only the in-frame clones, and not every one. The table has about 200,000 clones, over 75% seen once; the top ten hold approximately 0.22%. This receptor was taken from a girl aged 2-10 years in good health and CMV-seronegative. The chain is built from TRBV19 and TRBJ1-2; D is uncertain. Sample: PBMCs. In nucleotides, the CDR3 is TGTGCCAGTAGTATCCTGGCTGGTGGCTACACCTTC. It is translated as CASSILAGGYTF.